This T cell receptor (beta chain) originates from a study of T cell changes during pregnancy in multiple sclerosis. This CDR3 is 17 amino acids long. Losses at the gene ends were 1 base for V and 1 base for J; bases not matched to a gene: 7. Germline lookup yields CDR1 MDHEN and CDR2 SYDVKM. Profiled with immunoSEQ multiplex PCR; TCRdb holds only in-frame clones, not every one. The sample contains 65,000 to 85,000 clones, roughly 90% of which appear only once. The clonotype was recovered from a female donor in good health, enrolled as a control in a pregnancy study. This chain connects TRBV28 to TRBJ1-3; TRBD1 matches 7 bases. This specimen was peripheral blood, taken in the first trimester of pregnancy. The CDR3 DNA follows: TGTGCCAGCAGTTTATCCGGACAGGTTTTTTCTGGAAACACCATATATTTT. Translating it yields CASSLSGQVFSGNTIYF. Full variable domain (outside the CDR3, taken from reference TRBV28 and TRBJ1-3): DVKVTQSSRYLVKRTGEKVFLECVQDMDHENMFWYRQDPGLGLRLIYFSYDVKMKEKGDIPEGYSVSREKKERFSLILESASTNQTSMYLCASSLSGQVFSGNTIYFGEGSWLTVV.